A single sample gave rise to the 14 T cell receptor beta chains below, sequenced in a study of blood T cell repertoires in COVID-19. Produced via immunoSEQ multiplex PCR; TCRdb's table is partial and in-frame only. The sample has approximately 170,000 clones, 75% to 85% seen once; the top ten hold around 6%. Input material: PBMCs or T cells enriched from blood (not recorded which). These receptors all stem from a man between 35 and 55 years old who had recovered from COVID-19.

Note on this clone: No conserved phenylalanine or tryptophan ends this CDR3, so it is likely a read error. The DNA is omitted, as the CDR3 cannot be located on it reliably, and the CDR3 follows TCRdb's listing. This rearrangement joins TRBV2 to TRBJ2-7; TRBD2, as called in the table, went unchecked against the DNA. From germline, CDR1 is SNHLY and CDR2 FYNNEI. The CDR3 is 13 residues long, ends included. CDR3 in amino acids: CASSESVGWRTQL.

The chain uses TRBV4-1 and TRBJ1-6, with TRBD1 matching over 8 bases. V lost 5 bases and J lost 5; bases outside the gene matches: 8. CDR1 MGHRA and CDR2 YSYEKL come from the germline V gene. The CDR3 runs 16 residues. CDR3 nucleotides: TGCGCCAGCAGCTCCTTGGACAGGGTCGATAATTCACCCCTCCACTTT. Translation gives CASSSLDRVDNSPLHF.

The chain uses TRBV5-6 and TRBJ1-1; D unresolved. Germline assignment: CDR1 SGHDT and CDR2 YYEEEE. The CDR3 consists of 15 residues. V was trimmed by 4 bases and J by 4 bases, leaving 17 bases between them. In nucleotides, the CDR3 is TGTGCCAGCAGCCCGGTGGGCCAGGATGGCACTGAAGCTTTCTTT. This translates into CASSPVGQDGTEAFF.

This rearrangement joins TRBV3-1 (or the pseudogene TRBV3-2) to TRBJ2-7, with TRBD1 matching over 9 bases. The CDR3 consists of 15 residues. Germline V gene data show CDR1 as LGHDT and CDR2 as YNNKEL (reference sequence). V gave up 2 bases and J gave up 5 bases; unmatched junction bases: 7. The CDR3 loop reads CASSQPLGQGNEQYF. The CDR3 nucleotides are TGTGCCAGCAGCCAACCCCTGGGACAGGGAAACGAGCAGTACTTC.

V usage is TRBV5-1 and J usage is TRBJ2-1; no clear D gene. Trimming shortened V by 2 bases and J by 8 bases, and 8 bases separated the two germline ends. This CDR3 has 12 residues. Germline V gene data show CDR1 as SGHRS and CDR2 as YFSETQ. In nucleotides, the CDR3 is TGCGCCAGCAGCTTTTTATTCGATGAGCAGTTCTTC. It translates to CASSFLFDEQFF.

The table lists this clone with many counts. J is TRBJ2-2 and V is TRBV4-1, with a weak D call TRBD2 (5 bases). Deletions cut 8 bases from V and 1 base from J, with 14 bases between. The germline gives CDR1 MGHRA, CDR2 YSYEKL. The length of the CDR3 is 15 residues. CDR3 sequence (DNA): TGCGCCAGCGCCGACTACTCCCTGAACACCGGGGAGCTGTTTTTT. Residues: CASADYSLNTGELFF.

V is TRBV19 and J is TRBJ2-6; D possibly corresponds to TRBD1 (5 bases). Germline CDR1 is LNHDA and CDR2 is SQIVND (reference sequence). The CDR3 runs to 15 residues. Trimming removed 7 bases at V and 4 bases at J, with 14 bases between. The CDR3 coding sequence is TGTGCCAGTAAACGGCAGGGATACGGGGCCAACGTCCTGACTTTC. Protein product: CASKRQGYGANVLTF.

The V and J genes are TRBV6-5 and TRBJ1-2, with TRBD1 matching 11 bases. Germline V gene data show CDR1 as MNHEY and CDR2 as SVGAGI. J gave up 7 bases and V 6 bases, and 13 bases lay outside the gene matches. The CDR3 spans 16 residues. CDR3 in DNA: TGTGCCAGCAGCTACGGACCTGGACAGGGGGCCGGTGGCTACACCTTC. Translated: CASSYGPGQGAGGYTF.

In DNA form, the CDR3 reads TGTGCCAGCAGCTCGACTAGCTTAGGGACCCAGTACTTC. This sequence encodes CASSSTSLGTQYF. V gene TRBV14 combines with J gene TRBJ2-5, with TRBD2 matching 7 bases. The CDR3 totals 13 residues. Germline CDR1 and CDR2: SGHDN and FVKESK. The V segment lost 5 bases and the J segment 7 bases; nucleotides outside the gene matches: 7.

The chain recombines TRBV10-3 with TRBJ2-3; TRBD2 agrees at 9 bases. This CDR3 is built from 14 residues. Germline values: CDR1 ENHRY, CDR2 SYGVKD. The V gene end was trimmed by 6 bases and the J gene end by 3 bases; junction bases not matched to a gene: 4. This chain's CDR3 is CAISGLAGTDTQYF. The CDR3, as DNA: TGTGCCATCAGCGGGCTAGCGGGGACAGATACGCAGTATTTT.

This CDR3 reads CASSLGGGNEQFF. The CDR3 DNA follows: TGTGCCAGCAGCTTAGGCGGGGGCAATGAGCAGTTCTTC. This chain connects TRBV11-2 to TRBJ2-1; 7 positions match TRBD2. CDR1 and CDR2 from the germline V gene are SGHAT and FQNNGV. The CDR3 loop spans 13 amino acids. V shed 1 base and J 6 bases; nucleotides not matched to a gene: 0.

The chain employs TRBV5-1 and TRBJ1-1; weak D call: TRBD1 (6 bases). Trimming pared 4 bases from V and 0 bases from J, leaving 13 bases between. CDR3 length equals 15 residues. Germline CDR1 and CDR2: SGHRS and YFSETQ. CDR3 bases: TGCGCCAGCAGCATAGGACAGACAGTGAACACTGAAGCTTTCTTT. Protein product: CASSIGQTVNTEAFF.

V gene TRBV10-1 combines with J gene TRBJ2-4; the match to TRBD2 covers 7 bases. With V trimmed by 2 bases and J by 9 bases, 13 bases remained unmatched. Germline CDR1 and CDR2: WNHNN and SYGVQD (reference sequence). The CDR3 consists of 16 residues. CDR3: CASSEVRGDGLGIQYF. CDR3 in DNA: TGCGCCAGCAGTGAGGTCCGGGGGGATGGGTTGGGCATTCAGTACTTC.

The rearrangement joins TRBV4-2 to TRBJ2-1; the D gene is possibly TRBD2 (6 bases). The V end lost 4 bases, the J end lost 8 bases, and 15 bases lay between the germline ends. This CDR3 has 14 amino acids. Germline-derived CDR1 and CDR2 are LGHNA and YNFKEQ. As DNA, the CDR3 is TGTGCCAGCAGCCCAGGCCGGGGCGGGGATGAGCAGTTCTTC. As protein: CASSPGRGGDEQFF.